These 23 T cell receptor beta chains share one sample of origin, sequenced in a study of response to subunit inactivated influenza vaccine. TCRdb itself ran the RT-PCR reads through MiXCR, one entry per CDR3 protein. The sample shows hundreds of thousands of distinct CDR3 sequences, around 11% of them seen only once. The sample was also linked to a second study, of T cells expressing NK-cell markers. That work states: The authors generated TCR beta cDNA through 5'RACE template switching with UMIs.

The sample was PBMCs from blood, taken on the day of vaccination. The receptors stem from a man aged 50-59 years who received an inactivated influenza vaccine.

The chain links TRBV5-1 to TRBJ2-3; 12 bases agree with TRBD2. The CDR3 spans 16 residues. J lost 4 bases, V lost 4 bases, and 7 bases had no gene match. The germline V gene has CDR1 SGHRS and CDR2 YFSETQ. CDR3 DNA sequence: TGCGCCAGCAGCATTCGGACTAGCGGGGAGTCAGATACGCAGTATTTT. This codes for CASSIRTSGESDTQYF.

A few counts support this clonotype. This chain connects TRBV20-1 to TRBJ2-1; 9 nucleotides agree with TRBD2. The germline CDR1 and CDR2 sequences are DFQATT and SNEGSKA (reference sequence). CDR3 length: 16 residues. J gave up 4 bases and V 3 bases, and 10 bases lay outside the gene matches. The CDR3 reads CSASPAAGGRYNEQFF. CDR3 bases: TGCAGTGCTAGTCCAGCCGCGGGGGGGAGATACAATGAGCAGTTCTTC.

This clonotype has a count of ten or more. The chain combines TRBV27 with TRBJ2-1; 7 positions agree with TRBD1. The germline gives CDR1 MNHEY, CDR2 SMNVEV (reference sequence). This CDR3 comprises 12 residues. V was clipped by 5 bases and J by 10 bases; unmatched bases: 5. In nucleotides, the CDR3 is TGTGCCAGCAGTCACACAGGGGTCGAGCAGTTCTTC. This encodes CASSHTGVEQFF.

This chain uses TRBV20-1 with TRBJ1-6; 9 positions match TRBD1. This CDR3 contains 12 residues. The V and J ends lost 3 bases and 11 bases, in that order; junction bases with no gene match: 2. Germline V lookup: CDR1 DFQATT, CDR2 SNEGSKA (reference sequence). CDR3 sequence: CSARDRGAPLHF. In DNA form, the CDR3 reads TGCAGTGCTAGGGACAGGGGTGCACCCCTCCACTTT.

J is TRBJ2-1 and V is TRBV5-1, with D possibly TRBD2 on 5 matching bases. V was clipped by 0 bases and J by 6 bases, with 10 bases between them. Germline assignment: CDR1 SGHRS and CDR2 YFSETQ. This CDR3 is built from 14 residues. The DNA of the CDR3 is TGCGCCAGCAGCTTGGGAGGGAGTTTCAATGAGCAGTTCTTC. Translated: CASSLGGSFNEQFF.

The chain uses TRBV5-1 and TRBJ2-3; the D gene is possibly TRBD2 (6 bases). The ends were cut back, 0 bases at V and 0 bases at J, with 11 bases in the middle. Germline CDR1 reads SGHRS; CDR2 reads YFSETQ. The CDR3 length is 16 residues. CDR3 sequence: CASSLDAGRSTDTQYF. The CDR3 DNA is TGCGCCAGCAGCTTGGACGCGGGACGGAGCACAGATACGCAGTATTTT.

The chain links TRBV11-2 to TRBJ2-5; a weak D match, TRBD2 (7 bases). V lost 5 bases and J lost 5, with 15 bases in between. This CDR3 contains 14 residues. Germline V CDR1 and CDR2: SGHAT, FQNNGV. The CDR3 sequence: CASSAQQGGETQYF. The CDR3 region has the DNA TGTGCCAGCAGCGCTCAACAGGGAGGGGAGACCCAGTACTTC.

This clonotype has a handful of counts. The rearrangement links TRBV5-1 to TRBJ1-4; no definite D call. Germline values: CDR1 SGHRS, CDR2 YFSETQ. Between the trimmed V and J ends, which lost 2 bases and 1 base, there was a span of 12 bases. The CDR3 has 16 amino acids. The CDR3 bases are TGCGCCAGCAGCTTCTCCCCGACACAAACTAATGAAAAACTGTTTTTT. This sequence encodes CASSFSPTQTNEKLFF. Drawing the rest from reference TRBV5-1 and TRBJ1-4, the complete variable domain is KAGVTQTPRYLIKTRGQQVTLSCSPISGHRSVSWYQQTPGQGLQFLFEYFSETQRNKGNFPGRFSGRQFSNSRSEMNVSTLELGDSALYLCASSFSPTQTNEKLFFGSGTQLSVL.

This clonotype was counted many times. The J gene is TRBJ2-3, the V gene TRBV7-2, with no clear D. The CDR3 extends over 13 amino acids. The germline CDR1 and CDR2 sequences are SGHTA and FQGNSA. Trimming removed 6 bases from V and 1 base from J, with 8 bases in between. The CDR3 reads CASSLLRTDTQYF. The CDR3, as DNA: TGTGCCAGCAGTTTACTACGCACAGATACGCAGTATTTT.

Comments on this clonotype: An end of the junction does not agree with germline; a read error may underlie this. The genes are TRBV29-1 and TRBJ2-7, with TRBD2 matching 7 bases. The CDR3 consists of 12 residues. Germline CDR1 reads SQVTM; CDR2 reads ANQGSEA. The DNA for the CDR3 is TGCAGCGTTGATTTTCCGGGAGGCACCAAGAACTTC. As protein: CSVDFPGGTKNF.

V gene TRBV11-1 combines with J gene TRBJ2-2; either TRBD1 or TRBD2 may supply D (5 bases each). The V and J ends lost 2 bases and 7 bases respectively, with 26 bases between them. There are 19 residues in the CDR3. Germline CDR1 and CDR2: SGHAT and FQDESV (reference sequence). This CDR3 is CASSLFLLPGPGSVGELFF. DNA of the CDR3: TGTGCCAGCAGCTTATTCCTTTTGCCGGGACCCGGGTCCGTCGGGGAGCTGTTTTTT.

This clonotype has a count of ten or more. The rearrangement links TRBV10-3 to TRBJ2-3; D could derive from TRBD1 or TRBD2 (5 bases each). Per the germline V gene, CDR1 is ENHRY and CDR2 is SYGVKD. The CDR3 contains 16 residues. With 5 bases removed from V and 4 bases from J, the gap between germline ends came to 19 bases. In nucleotides, the CDR3 is TGTGCCATCAGTTCCCCCGGGGCCACGGAGCCAGATACGCAGTATTTT. This gives the protein CAISSPGATEPDTQYF.

DNA for the CDR3: TGTGCCAGCAGCTTAGGAGCGGGAGGGCTTTCCTACAATGAGCAGTTCTTC. Protein: CASSLGAGGLSYNEQFF. The V call is TRBV7-2, the J call TRBJ2-1, with 10 bases lining up with TRBD2. The CDR3 has 17 amino acids. The junction had 4 bases not matched to a gene; V was cut back by 1 base and J by 1 base. Germline values: CDR1 SGHTA, CDR2 FQGNSA.

In this sample, this clonotype turned up many times. The gene calls are TRBV18 and TRBJ1-1; D ambiguous. Germline CDR1 reads KGHSH; CDR2 reads LQKENI. The CDR3 totals 14 residues. Trimming cost V 2 bases and J 3 bases, with 10 bases left between them. This CDR3 reads CASSPGMADTEAFF. CDR3 sequence (DNA): TGTGCCAGCTCACCAGGGATGGCGGACACTGAAGCTTTCTTT.

This clonotype was seen a few times. At one boundary the junction diverges from the germline segment, which might be a read error. The chain joins TRBV3-1 to TRBJ1-3, with D possibly matching TRBD1 (5 bases). There are 16 residues in the CDR3. Germline CDR1 is LGHDT and CDR2 is YNNKEL (reference sequence). The CDR3 is CASSKETDISGNTIYF. CDR3 nucleotides: TGTGCCAGCAGCAAAGAGACAGACATCTCTGGAAACACCATATATTTT.

Many counts were recorded for this clonotype. The CDR3 DNA is TGTGCCAGCAGTGAGGCAGATACGCAGTATTTT. It translates to CASSEADTQYF. V is TRBV6-1 and J is TRBJ2-3; D is ambiguous. The CDR3 is 11 residues long. Per the germline V gene, CDR1 is MNHNS and CDR2 is SASEGT. V dropped 3 bases and J dropped 4 bases, with 2 bases sitting between them.

This clonotype has more than one count but fewer than ten. This chain uses TRBV21-1 with TRBJ2-7; the table assigns TRBD1, which was not confirmed against the DNA. TRBV21-1 is a documented pseudogene. This CDR3 has 17 residues. CDR3 amino acids: CASSKEQGGTRSYEQYF. The CDR3 nucleotides read TGTGCCAGCAGCAAAGAACAGGGGGGGACGAGGTCCTACGAGCAGTACTTC.

The chain carries TRBV7-2 and TRBJ1-2, with D uncertain. Germline CDR1 and CDR2: SGHTA and FQGNSA. Trimming took 2 bases from V and 4 from J, leaving 14 bases between them. The CDR3 has 15 residues. The CDR3 here is CASSLKQLMGYGYTF. The CDR3 region has the DNA TGTGCCAGCAGCTTAAAACAGCTGATGGGCTATGGCTACACCTTC.

This clonotype was picked up many times. The V and J genes are TRBV5-1 and TRBJ2-1; TRBD1 might be the D (5 bases). Looked up from germline, CDR1 is SGHRS and CDR2 is YFSETQ. There are 14 residues in the CDR3. V was cut by 2 bases and J by 4 bases, with 10 bases left in between. CDR3 in amino acids: CASSLVDSYNEQFF. As DNA, the CDR3 is TGCGCCAGCAGCTTAGTTGACAGTTACAATGAGCAGTTCTTC.

This clonotype occurred a few times. The chain employs TRBV6-5 and TRBJ2-3, with D possibly being TRBD1 (5 bases). This CDR3 contains 15 residues. V shed 2 bases and J shed 2 bases, with 11 bases lying between them. In germline, CDR1 is MNHEY, CDR2 SVGAGI. DNA for the CDR3: TGTGCCAGCAGTTACCGCAGGGCTCACACAGATACGCAGTATTTT. Translating it yields CASSYRRAHTDTQYF.

This chain connects TRBV20-1 to TRBJ2-2; D not resolved. Germline-derived CDR1 and CDR2 are DFQATT and SNEGSKA (reference sequence). V lost 0 bases to trimming and J lost 6 bases, with 8 bases between them. CDR3 size: 13 residues. In DNA form, the CDR3 reads TGCAGTGCTAGAGATCAAGGGCCCGGGGAGCTGTTTTTT. Encoded protein: CSARDQGPGELFF.

Only a few counts were recorded for this clonotype. V is TRBV20-1 and J is TRBJ1-6; D call uncertain. The ends were cut back, 5 bases at V and 14 bases at J, with 19 bases in the middle. The CDR3 consists of 13 residues. CDR1 is DFQATT, CDR2 SNEGSKA, per germline (reference sequence). This CDR3 reads CSASSGPTASLHF. The DNA for the CDR3 is TGCAGTGCTTCCTCGGGCCCGACCGCGTCCCTCCACTTT.

This clonotype was counted between two and nine times. The chain links TRBV5-1 to TRBJ2-3; TRBD1 aligns across 11 bases. Losses at the gene ends were 6 bases for V and 2 bases for J; bases not matched to a gene: 8. Germline values: CDR1 SGHRS, CDR2 YFSETQ. CDR3 length equals 16 residues. In DNA, the CDR3 is TGCGCCAGCAACTATCTCGGACAGGGGGCCACAGATACGCAGTATTTT. Protein product: CASNYLGQGATDTQYF. Looking up the rest from reference TRBV5-1 and TRBJ2-3 gives the full variable domain: KAGVTQTPRYLIKTRGQQVTLSCSPISGHRSVSWYQQTPGQGLQFLFEYFSETQRNKGNFPGRFSGRQFSNSRSEMNVSTLELGDSALYLCASNYLGQGATDTQYFGPGTRLTVL.